This TCR beta chain emerged from a study of T cells after yellow fever vaccination. Study-wide background: Preparation of the low-cell-number fractions used SMART-Seq v4 Ultra Low Input. Notes on the study in general: Most primary-vaccination clones recurred post-booster (around 97% CD4, over 70% CD8). On re-exposure, the response was weaker but peaked faster, at day 5 versus 15.

In its sample, this clonotype was seen many times. Antigen specificity is unknown. 5'RACE template switching generated TCR cDNA, adding a universal primer site and UMIs. TCRdb independently ran MiXCR on the 5' RACE reads; one entry per CDR3 protein. The sample consists of some 420,000 distinct CDR3 sequences, 15% to 20% of them appearing once. Germline CDR1 and CDR2: MNHEY and SMNVEV (reference sequence). The CDR3 spans 14 residues. The trim removed 5 bases at V and 3 bases at J, leaving 5 bases unmatched. The sequencing used PBMCs, collected before the yellow fever booster vaccination. The chain is built from TRBV27 and TRBJ2-3; TRBD2 agrees at 7 bases. This clonotype was sampled from a man younger than 35 who received the YFV17D yellow fever vaccine. The DNA for the CDR3 is TGTGCCAGCAGTGCCCGACTAGCAACAGATACGCAGTATTTT. Translated: CASSARLATDTQYF.